The present T cell receptor (beta chain) was sequenced within a study of blood T cell repertoires in COVID-19. Overall study: In each case, the material was cDNA or gDNA derived from T cells, B-cell-depleted T cells, or PBMCs.

CDR1 and CDR2 (germline): WSHSY, SAAADI. This CDR3 has 14 amino acids. V was clipped by 6 bases and J by 4 bases, with 14 bases between them. Sequenced by immunoSEQ multiplex PCR; TCRdb stores in-frame clones only, minus some. Of over 120,000 clones in the sample, 88% were seen once. V gene TRBV10-2 combines with J gene TRBJ2-3, with D possibly being TRBD2 (6 bases). The sequence was obtained from a man between 65 and 85 years old with acute or convalescent COVID-19. The sample consisted of peripheral blood. The CDR3 loop is CASRGLLEPDTQYF. The CDR3 nucleotides are TGCGCCAGCAGGGGACTTTTAGAACCAGATACGCAGTATTTT.